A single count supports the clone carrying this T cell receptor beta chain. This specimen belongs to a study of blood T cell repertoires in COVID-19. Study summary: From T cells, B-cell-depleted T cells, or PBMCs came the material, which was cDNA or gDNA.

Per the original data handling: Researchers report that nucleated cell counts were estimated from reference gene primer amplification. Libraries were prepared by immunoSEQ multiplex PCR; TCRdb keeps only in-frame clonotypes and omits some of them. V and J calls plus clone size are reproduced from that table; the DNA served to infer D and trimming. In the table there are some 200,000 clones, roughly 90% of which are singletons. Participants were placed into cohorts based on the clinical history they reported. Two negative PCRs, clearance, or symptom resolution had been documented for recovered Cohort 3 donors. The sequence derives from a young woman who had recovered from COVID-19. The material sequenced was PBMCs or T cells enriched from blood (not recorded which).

The CDR3 DNA is TGTGCCAGCAGACAAAGTACCTCTGAAGCTTTCTTT. This encodes CASRQSTSEAFF. V and J are TRBV28 and TRBJ1-1; unclear D gene. V was cut by 6 bases and J by 6 bases, with 11 bases left in between. The CDR3 spans 12 residues. Germline CDR1 MDHEN, CDR2 SYDVKM.